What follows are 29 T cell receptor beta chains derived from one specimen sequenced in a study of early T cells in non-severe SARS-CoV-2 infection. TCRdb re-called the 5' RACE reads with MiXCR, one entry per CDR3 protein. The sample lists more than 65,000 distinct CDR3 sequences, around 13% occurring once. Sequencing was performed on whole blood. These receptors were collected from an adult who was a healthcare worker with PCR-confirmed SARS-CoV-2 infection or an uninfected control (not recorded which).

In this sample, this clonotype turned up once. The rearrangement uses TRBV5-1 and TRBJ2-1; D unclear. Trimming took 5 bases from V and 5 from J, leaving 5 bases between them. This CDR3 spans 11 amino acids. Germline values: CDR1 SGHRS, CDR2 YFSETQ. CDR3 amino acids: CASRQNNEQFF. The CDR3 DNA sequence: TGCGCCAGCAGACAGAACAATGAGCAGTTCTTC.

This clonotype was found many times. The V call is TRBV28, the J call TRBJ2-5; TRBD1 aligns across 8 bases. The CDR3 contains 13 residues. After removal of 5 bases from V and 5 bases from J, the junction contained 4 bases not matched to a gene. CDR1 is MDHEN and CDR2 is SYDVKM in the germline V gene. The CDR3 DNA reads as TGTGCCAGCAGTCCACAGGGGGTGGAGACCCAGTACTTC. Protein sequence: CASSPQGVETQYF.

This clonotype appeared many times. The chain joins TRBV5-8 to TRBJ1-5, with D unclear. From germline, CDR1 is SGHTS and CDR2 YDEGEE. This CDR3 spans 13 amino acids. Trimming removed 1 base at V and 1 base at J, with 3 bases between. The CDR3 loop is CASSLWSNQPQHF. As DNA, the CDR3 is TGTGCCAGCAGCTTGTGGAGCAATCAGCCCCAGCATTTT.

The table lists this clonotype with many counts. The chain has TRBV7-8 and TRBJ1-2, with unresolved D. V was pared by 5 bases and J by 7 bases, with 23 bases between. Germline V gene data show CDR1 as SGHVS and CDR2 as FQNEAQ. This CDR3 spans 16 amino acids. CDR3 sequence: CASSQTPSAAVRGYTF. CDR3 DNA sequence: TGTGCCAGCAGCCAAACCCCGTCCGCAGCTGTACGTGGCTACACCTTC.

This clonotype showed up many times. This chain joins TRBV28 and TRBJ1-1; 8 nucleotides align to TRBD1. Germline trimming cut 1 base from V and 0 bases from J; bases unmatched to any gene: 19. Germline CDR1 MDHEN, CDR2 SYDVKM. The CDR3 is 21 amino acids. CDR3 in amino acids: CASSLFPSTHPADRVNTEAFF. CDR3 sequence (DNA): TGTGCCAGCAGTTTATTCCCCTCCACTCATCCAGCGGACAGGGTGAACACTGAAGCTTTCTTT.

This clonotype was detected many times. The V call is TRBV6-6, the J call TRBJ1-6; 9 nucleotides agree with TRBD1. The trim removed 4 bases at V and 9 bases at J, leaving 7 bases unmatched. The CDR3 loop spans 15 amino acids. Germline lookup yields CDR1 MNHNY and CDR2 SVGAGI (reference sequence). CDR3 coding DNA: TGTGCCAGCAGTTCCACGACAGGGGGTGGTTCACCCCTCCACTTT. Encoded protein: CASSSTTGGGSPLHF.

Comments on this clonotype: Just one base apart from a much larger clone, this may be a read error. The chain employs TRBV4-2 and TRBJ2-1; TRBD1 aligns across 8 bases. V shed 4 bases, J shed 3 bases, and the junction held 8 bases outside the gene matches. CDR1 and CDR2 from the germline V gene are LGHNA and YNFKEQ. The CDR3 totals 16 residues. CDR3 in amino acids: CASSLSQGVVYNEQFF. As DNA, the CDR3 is TGTGCCAGCAGCCTGTCACAGGGGGTCGTCTACAATGAGCAGTTCTTC.

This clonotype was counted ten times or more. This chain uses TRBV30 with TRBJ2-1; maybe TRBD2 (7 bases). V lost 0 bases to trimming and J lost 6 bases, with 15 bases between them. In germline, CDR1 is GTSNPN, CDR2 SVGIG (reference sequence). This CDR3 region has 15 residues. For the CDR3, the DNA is TGTGCCTGGAGTGTCGGGGGGCCGGATCGCAATGAGCAGTTCTTC. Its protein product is CAWSVGGPDRNEQFF.

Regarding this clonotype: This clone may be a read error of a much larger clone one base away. Written as DNA, the CDR3 is TGTGCCAGCAGCCAGGACAGGAGGCAAAGGGCCATTCAGTACTTC. Encoded protein: CASSQDRRQRAIQYF. The rearrangement links TRBV28 to TRBJ2-4, with TRBD1 matching over 7 bases. V was pared by 6 bases and J by 9 bases, with 14 bases of the junction left unmatched. Germline CDR1 is MDHEN and CDR2 is SYDVKM. The CDR3 length is 15 residues.

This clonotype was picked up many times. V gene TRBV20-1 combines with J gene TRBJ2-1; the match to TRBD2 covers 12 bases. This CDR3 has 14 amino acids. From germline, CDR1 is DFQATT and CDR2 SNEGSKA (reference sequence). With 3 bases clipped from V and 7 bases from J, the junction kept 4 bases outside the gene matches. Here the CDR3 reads CSARTSGSLNEQFF. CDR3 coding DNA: TGCAGTGCTAGGACTAGCGGGAGTTTAAATGAGCAGTTCTTC.

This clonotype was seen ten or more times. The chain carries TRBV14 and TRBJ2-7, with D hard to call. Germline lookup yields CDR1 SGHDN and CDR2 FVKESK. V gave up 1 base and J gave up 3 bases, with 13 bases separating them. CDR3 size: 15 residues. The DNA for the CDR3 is TGTGCCAGCAGCCAAGTTCTTAGGGCCCACTACGAGCAGTACTTC. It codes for CASSQVLRAHYEQYF.

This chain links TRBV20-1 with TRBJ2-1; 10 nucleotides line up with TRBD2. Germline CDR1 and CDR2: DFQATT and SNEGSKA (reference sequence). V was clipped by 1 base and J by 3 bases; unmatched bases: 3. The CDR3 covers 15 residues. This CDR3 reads CSARVTSGHYNEQFF. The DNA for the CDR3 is TGCAGTGCTAGAGTGACTAGCGGGCACTACAATGAGCAGTTCTTC.

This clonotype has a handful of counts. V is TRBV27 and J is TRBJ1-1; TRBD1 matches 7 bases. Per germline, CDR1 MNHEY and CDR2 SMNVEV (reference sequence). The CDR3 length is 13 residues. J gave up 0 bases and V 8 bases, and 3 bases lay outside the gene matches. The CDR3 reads CASEDRMNTEAFF. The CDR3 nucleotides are TGTGCCAGCGAGGACAGGATGAACACTGAAGCTTTCTTT.

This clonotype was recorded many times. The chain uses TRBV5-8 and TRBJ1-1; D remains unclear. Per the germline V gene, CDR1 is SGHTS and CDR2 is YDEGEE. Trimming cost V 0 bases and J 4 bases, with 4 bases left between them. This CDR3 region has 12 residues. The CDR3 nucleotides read TGTGCCAGCAGCTTGGTTCTCACTGAAGCTTTCTTT. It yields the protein CASSLVLTEAFF.

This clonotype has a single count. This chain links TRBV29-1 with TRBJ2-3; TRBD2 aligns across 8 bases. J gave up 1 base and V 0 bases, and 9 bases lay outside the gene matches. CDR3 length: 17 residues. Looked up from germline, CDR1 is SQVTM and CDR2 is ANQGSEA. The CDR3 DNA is TGCAGCGTTGAAGATCAGGGCGGGAGGTCGGGCACAGATACGCAGTATTTT. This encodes CSVEDQGGRSGTDTQYF.

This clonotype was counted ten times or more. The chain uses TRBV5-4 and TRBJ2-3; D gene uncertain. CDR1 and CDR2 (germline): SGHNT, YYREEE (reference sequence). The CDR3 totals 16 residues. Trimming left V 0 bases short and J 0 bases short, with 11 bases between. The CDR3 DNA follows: TGTGCCAGCAGCTTGGGTGACCGGATTAGCACAGATACGCAGTATTTT. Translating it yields CASSLGDRISTDTQYF.

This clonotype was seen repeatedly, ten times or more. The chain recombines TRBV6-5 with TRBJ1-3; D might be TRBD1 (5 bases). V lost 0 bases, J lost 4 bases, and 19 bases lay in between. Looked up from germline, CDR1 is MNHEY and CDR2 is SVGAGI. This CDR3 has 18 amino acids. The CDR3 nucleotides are TGTGCCAGCAGTTACTCGAAACCCCAGGGACTACGGGGAAACACCATATATTTT. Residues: CASSYSKPQGLRGNTIYF.

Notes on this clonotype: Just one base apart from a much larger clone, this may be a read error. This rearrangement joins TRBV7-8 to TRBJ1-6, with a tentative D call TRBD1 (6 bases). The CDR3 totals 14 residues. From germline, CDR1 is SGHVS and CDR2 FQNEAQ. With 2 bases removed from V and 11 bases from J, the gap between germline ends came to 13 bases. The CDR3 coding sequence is TGTGCCAGCAGCTTACGAGGGGGTGTTCCACCCCTCCACTTT. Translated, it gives CASSLRGGVPPLHF.

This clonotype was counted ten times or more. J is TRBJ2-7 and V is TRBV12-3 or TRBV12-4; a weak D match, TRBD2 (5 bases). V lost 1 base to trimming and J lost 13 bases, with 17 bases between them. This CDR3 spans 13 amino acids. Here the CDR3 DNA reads TGTGCCAGCAGTTTAGATCAGCTTCGGGATCCCTACTTC. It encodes CASSLDQLRDPYF.

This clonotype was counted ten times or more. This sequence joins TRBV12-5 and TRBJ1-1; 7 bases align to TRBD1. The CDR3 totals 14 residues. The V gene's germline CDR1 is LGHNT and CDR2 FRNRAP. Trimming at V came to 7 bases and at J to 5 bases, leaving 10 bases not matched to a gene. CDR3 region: CASAPRTGETEAFF. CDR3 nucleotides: TGTGCTAGTGCCCCCAGAACAGGGGAAACTGAAGCTTTCTTT. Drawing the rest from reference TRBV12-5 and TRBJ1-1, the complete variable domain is DARVTQTPRHKVTEMGQEVTMRCQPILGHNTVFWYRQTMMQGLELLAYFRNRAPLDDSGMPKDRFSAEMPDATLATLKIQPSEPRDSAVYFCASAPRTGETEAFFGQGTRLTVV.

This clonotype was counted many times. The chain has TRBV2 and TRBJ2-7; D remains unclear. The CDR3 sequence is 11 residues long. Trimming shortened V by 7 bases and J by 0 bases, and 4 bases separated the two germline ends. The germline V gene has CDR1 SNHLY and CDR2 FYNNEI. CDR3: CASTYSYEQYF. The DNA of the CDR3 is TGTGCCAGCACCTACTCCTACGAGCAGTACTTC.

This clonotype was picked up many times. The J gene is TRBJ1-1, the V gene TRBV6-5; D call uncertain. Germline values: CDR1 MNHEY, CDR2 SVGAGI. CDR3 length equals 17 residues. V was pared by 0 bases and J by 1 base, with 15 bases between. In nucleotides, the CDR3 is TGTGCCAGCAGTTACTCACCAGCAGGCACCGGGAACACTGAAGCTTTCTTT. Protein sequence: CASSYSPAGTGNTEAFF.

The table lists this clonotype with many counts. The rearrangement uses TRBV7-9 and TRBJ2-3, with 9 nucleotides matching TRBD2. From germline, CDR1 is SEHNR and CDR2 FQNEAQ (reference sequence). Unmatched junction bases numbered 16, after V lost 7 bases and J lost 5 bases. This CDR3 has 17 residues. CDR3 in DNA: TGTGCCAGCACCCAAACCCGGGGAGCGGGGGGCTTAGATACGCAGTATTTT. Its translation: CASTQTRGAGGLDTQYF.

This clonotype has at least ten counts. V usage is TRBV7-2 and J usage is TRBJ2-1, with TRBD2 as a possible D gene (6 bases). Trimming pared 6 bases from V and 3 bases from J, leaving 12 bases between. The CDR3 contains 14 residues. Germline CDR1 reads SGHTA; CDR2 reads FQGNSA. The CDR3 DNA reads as TGTGCCAGCAGGCCCGGGACTTTCTACAATGAGCAGTTCTTC. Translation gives CASRPGTFYNEQFF.

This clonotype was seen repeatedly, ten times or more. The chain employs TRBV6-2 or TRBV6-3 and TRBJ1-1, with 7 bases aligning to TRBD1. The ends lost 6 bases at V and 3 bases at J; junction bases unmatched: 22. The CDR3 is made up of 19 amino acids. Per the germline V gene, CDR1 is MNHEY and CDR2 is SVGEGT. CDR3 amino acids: CASRRVRTGKLFMDTEAFF. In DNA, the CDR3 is TGTGCCAGCAGGAGGGTTCGGACAGGAAAATTATTTATGGACACTGAAGCTTTCTTT.

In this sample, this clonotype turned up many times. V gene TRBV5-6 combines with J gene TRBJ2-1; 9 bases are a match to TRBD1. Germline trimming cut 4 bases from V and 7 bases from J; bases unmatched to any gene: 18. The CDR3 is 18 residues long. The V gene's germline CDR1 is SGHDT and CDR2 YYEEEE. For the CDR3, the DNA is TGTGCCAGCAGCCAGCTACAAACCCTCTCGGACAGGGGAAATGAGCAGTTCTTC. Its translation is CASSQLQTLSDRGNEQFF.

Written as DNA, the CDR3 is TGTGCCAGCGGGGCCCGGGGATTCTACGAGCAGTACTTC. Translating gives CASGARGFYEQYF. The chain couples TRBV27 to TRBJ2-7; either TRBD1 or TRBD2 may supply D (5 bases each). The germline gives CDR1 MNHEY, CDR2 SMNVEV (reference sequence). The CDR3 runs to 13 residues. V dropped 8 bases and J dropped 3 bases, with 14 bases sitting between them.

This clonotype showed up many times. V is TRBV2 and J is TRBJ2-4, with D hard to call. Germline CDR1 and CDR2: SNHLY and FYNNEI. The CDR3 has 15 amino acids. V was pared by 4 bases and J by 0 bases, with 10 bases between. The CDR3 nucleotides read TGTGCCAGCAGTGTGTTCGGAAGAGCCAAAAACATTCAGTACTTC. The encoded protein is CASSVFGRAKNIQYF.

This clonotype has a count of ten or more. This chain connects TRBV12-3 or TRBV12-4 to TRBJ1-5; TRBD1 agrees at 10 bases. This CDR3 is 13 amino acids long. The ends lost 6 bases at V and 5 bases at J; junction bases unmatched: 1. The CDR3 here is CASRDRGHQPQHF. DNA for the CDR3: TGTGCCAGCAGAGACAGGGGGCATCAGCCCCAGCATTTT.